This TCR beta chain emerged from a study of shared clonotypes between healthy human individuals. About the research overall: Contributing individuals were two females and three males aged 18 to 49.

The study ran the assay at deep level. Several immunoSEQ plates received, in even portions, the genomic DNA of each subset. Repertoires were generated with immunoSEQ multiplex PCR, while TCRdb's copy carries only in-frame clones and drops some. Of fewer than 600,000 clones in the sample, about 80% were seen once. CDR1 and CDR2 from the germline V gene are SGHTA and FQGNSA. The CDR3 has 15 residues. The V segment lost 0 bases and the J segment 6 bases; nucleotides outside the gene matches: 5. The sequence came from a woman in her forties in good health. Some clones in this sample may be carry-over from other donors' samples. J is TRBJ1-2 and V is TRBV7-2, with TRBD1 matching 9 bases. Input material: PBMCs. In nucleotides, the CDR3 is TGTGCCAGCAGCTTAGCTACAAGGACAGGGGATGGCTACACCTTC. This translates into CASSLATRTGDGYTF. The whole variable domain, filled in from reference TRBV7-2 and TRBJ1-2, reads GAGVSQSPSNKVTEKGKDVELRCDPISGHTALYWYRQSLGQGLEFLIYFQGNSAPDKSGLPSDRFSAERTGGSVSTLTIQRTQQEDSAVYLCASSLATRTGDGYTFGSGTRLTVV.